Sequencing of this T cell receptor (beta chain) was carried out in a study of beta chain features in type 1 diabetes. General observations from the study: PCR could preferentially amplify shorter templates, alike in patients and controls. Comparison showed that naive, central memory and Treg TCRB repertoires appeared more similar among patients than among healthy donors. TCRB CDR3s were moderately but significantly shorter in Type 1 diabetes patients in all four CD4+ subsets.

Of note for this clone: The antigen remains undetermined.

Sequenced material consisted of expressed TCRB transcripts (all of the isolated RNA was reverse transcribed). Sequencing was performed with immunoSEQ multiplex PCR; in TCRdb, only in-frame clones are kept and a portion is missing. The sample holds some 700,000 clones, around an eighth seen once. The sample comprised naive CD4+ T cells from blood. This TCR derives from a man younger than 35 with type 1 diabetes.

In nucleotides, the CDR3 is TGTGCCAGCAGCCCGCCTCCGGGGCAGGGTAATCAGCCCCAGCATTTT. Encoded protein: CASSPPPGQGNQPQHF. The J gene is TRBJ1-5, the V gene TRBV6-6; maybe TRBD1 (5 bases). The length of the CDR3 is 16 residues. Trimming removed 6 bases from V and 4 bases from J, with 19 bases in between. CDR1 is MNHNY and CDR2 is SVGAGI in the germline V gene (reference sequence).